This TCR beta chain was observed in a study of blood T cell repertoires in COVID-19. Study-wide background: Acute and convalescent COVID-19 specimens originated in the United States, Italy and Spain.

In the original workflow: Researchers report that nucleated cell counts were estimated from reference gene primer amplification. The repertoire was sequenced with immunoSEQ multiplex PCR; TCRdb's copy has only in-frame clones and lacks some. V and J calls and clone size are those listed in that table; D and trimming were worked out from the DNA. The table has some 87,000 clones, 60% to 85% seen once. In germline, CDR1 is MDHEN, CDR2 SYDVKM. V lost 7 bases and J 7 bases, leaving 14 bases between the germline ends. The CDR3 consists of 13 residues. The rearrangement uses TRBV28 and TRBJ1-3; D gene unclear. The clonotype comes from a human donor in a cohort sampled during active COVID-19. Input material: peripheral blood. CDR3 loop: CASTTPGVNTIYF. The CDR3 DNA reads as TGTGCCAGCACCACTCCGGGAGTCAACACCATATATTTT.